Following are 8 T cell receptor beta chains from one sample sequenced in a study of control samples from healthy donors and cancer patients. Sequencing was performed with immunoSEQ multiplex PCR; in TCRdb, only in-frame clones are kept and a portion is missing. The sample has roughly 80,000 clones, 70% to 90% seen once. Sequencing was performed on PBMCs. These TCRs come from a woman in her sixties or seventies with head and neck cancer.

V is TRBV5-1 and J is TRBJ1-1; D might be TRBD1 (5 bases). Germline loops: CDR1 SGHRS, CDR2 YFSETQ. The CDR3 runs to 15 residues. V lost 0 bases and J lost 3, with 12 bases in between. The chain's CDR3 is CASSLAGEGHTEAFF. The DNA for the CDR3 is TGCGCCAGCAGCTTGGCCGGGGAGGGGCACACTGAAGCTTTCTTT.

This clone was detected only once. The chain combines TRBV27 with TRBJ1-5; D is perhaps TRBD1 (6 bases). CDR3 size: 17 residues. Trimming pared 0 bases from V and 6 bases from J, leaving 18 bases between. CDR1 and CDR2 from the germline V gene are MNHEY and SMNVEV (reference sequence). The DNA of the CDR3 is TGTGCCAGCAGTTTATCGGCGGGCCGGGGAGGGGGTCAGCCCCAGCATTTT. Translating gives CASSLSAGRGGGQPQHF.

This clone has only a few counts. DNA for the CDR3: TGTGCCAGCAGCCATCGGTACTCACTAGCGGGAGCGTCGGGCACAGATACGCAGTATTTT. It yields the protein CASSHRYSLAGASGTDTQYF. The V gene is TRBV14, the J gene TRBJ2-3, with 11 bases fitting TRBD2. V shed 3 bases and J 1 base; nucleotides not matched to a gene: 15. Germline V CDR1 and CDR2: SGHDN, FVKESK. This CDR3 region has 20 residues.

This clone is a singleton in its sample. The chain links TRBV2 to TRBJ2-7; 9 bases match TRBD1. Trimming cost V 6 bases and J 3 bases; bases outside gene matches: 9. The germline CDR1 and CDR2 sequences are SNHLY and FYNNEI. The CDR3 consists of 15 residues. CDR3 residues: CASSRNTGGGYEQYF. The CDR3 nucleotides are TGTGCCAGCAGCCGAAACACAGGGGGCGGCTACGAGCAGTACTTC.

The CDR3 region has the DNA TGTGCCAGTTGTCGGATTCTAGGTGCCGGGGAGCTGTTTTTT. As protein: CASCRILGAGELFF. This chain connects TRBV19 to TRBJ2-2; D is unclear. Germline V CDR1 and CDR2: LNHDA, SQIVND (reference sequence). The ends were cut back, 8 bases at V and 6 bases at J, with 16 bases in the middle. The CDR3 is made up of 14 amino acids.

The CDR3 sequence is CASSPRQADKETQYF. The DNA of the CDR3 is TGTGCCAGCTCACCAAGGCAGGCAGACAAAGAGACCCAGTACTTC. The chain employs TRBV18 and TRBJ2-5; D remains ambiguous. CDR1 and CDR2 from the germline V gene are KGHSH and LQKENI. Trimming pared 2 bases from V and 3 bases from J, leaving 13 bases between. The CDR3 contains 15 residues.

The chain has TRBV11-2 and TRBJ2-7, with D unclear. The germline gives CDR1 SGHAT, CDR2 FQNNGV. V shed 5 bases and J shed 6 bases, with 14 bases lying between them. The CDR3 has 13 amino acids. CDR3 coding DNA: TGTGCCAGCAGCCTGAACCCGTTATCCGAGCAGTACTTC. Translated: CASSLNPLSEQYF.

The CDR3 DNA reads TGCGCCAGCAGCCGGACAGGGTCCTATGAGCAGTTCTTC. It codes for CASSRTGSYEQFF. The chain carries TRBV5-1 and TRBJ2-1; TRBD1 matches at 8 bases. Germline loops: CDR1 SGHRS, CDR2 YFSETQ. This CDR3 has 13 residues. V shed 4 bases and J 8 bases; nucleotides not matched to a gene: 5.